This T cell receptor beta chain was profiled in a study of T-cell reconstitution after alpha-beta-depleted transplantation in children. Study-level findings and limits: Several hundred rapidly expanded clones from non-depleted graft cells reportedly supplied alpha-beta T cells about two months post-transplant. Most T-cell counts and diversity one year after the transplant came from T cells that were newly produced. High day-60 TCRbeta diversity in some patients came from surviving recipient T cells and thymic progenitors.

Germline V gives CDR1 KGHDR, CDR2 SFDVKD. The CDR3 is made up of 16 amino acids. The trim removed 3 bases at V and 3 bases at J, leaving 5 bases unmatched. As concerns this clonotype: Its antigen is unidentified.

Unique molecular identifiers tagged the TCRbeta library. Each CDR3 protein gets one entry after TCRdb re-called the PCR reads with MiXCR. The data contain a few hundred thousand distinct CDR3 sequences, over 7.5% of them singletons. This chain connects TRBV24-1 to TRBJ1-5; 9 bases map to TRBD1. This receptor was identified in a female patient aged 2-10 years who had a stem cell transplant for Fanconi anemia, so the T cells may come from the graft donor. Sequencing was performed on peripheral blood, taken 360 days after TCRalphabeta/CD19-depleted stem cell transplant. CDR3 amino acids: CATSDPGTGPNQPQHF. CDR3 bases: TGTGCCACCAGTGATCCCGGGACAGGGCCCAATCAGCCCCAGCATTTT.